Following are 5 T cell receptor beta chains from one sample sequenced in a study of blood T cells in healthy people across ages. Sample-barcoded 5' priming and a J-beta primer mix drove a second PCR of roughly 6 to 12 cycles. TCRdb reprocessed the 5' RACE reads with MiXCR, giving one entry per CDR3 protein. The data show more than 600,000 distinct CDR3 sequences, approximately 25% seen once. These same records also appear under a second study, on T cells of mothers and their children.

Sequences were obtained from blood. The receptors here all came from a boy aged 5-17 years in good health.

A few counts support this clonotype. A much larger clone is a single base away; this may be a read error. This rearrangement joins TRBV7-2 to TRBJ1-4, with 8 nucleotides matching TRBD1. Unmatched junction bases numbered 8, after V lost 5 bases and J lost 6 bases. Germline values: CDR1 SGHTA, CDR2 FQGNSA. The CDR3 runs 15 residues. In nucleotides, the CDR3 is TGTGCCAGCAGCCCGCAACAGGGGGATGATGAAAAACTGTTTTTT. This translates into CASSPQQGDDEKLFF. Based on the CDR3 plus reference TRBV7-2 and TRBJ1-4, the full variable domain is GAGVSQSPSNKVTEKGKDVELRCDPISGHTALYWYRQSLGQGLEFLIYFQGNSAPDKSGLPSDRFSAERTGGSVSTLTIQRTQQEDSAVYLCASSPQQGDDEKLFFGSGTQLSVL.

The rearrangement joins TRBV29-1 to TRBJ2-5, with 9 bases that match TRBD2. The trim removed 2 bases at V and 2 bases at J, leaving 9 bases unmatched. The CDR3 is made up of 16 amino acids. Per germline, CDR1 SQVTM and CDR2 ANQGSEA. The CDR3 protein is CSVESPRGRGQETQYF. The CDR3 bases are TGCAGCGTTGAAAGCCCTCGCGGGAGGGGTCAAGAGACCCAGTACTTC.

This clonotype came up once. At one end, the junction sequence differs from germline, possibly due to a read error. The rearrangement links TRBV18 to TRBJ1-3; D is unresolved. The CDR3 is made up of 16 amino acids. Germline V gene data show CDR1 as KGHSH and CDR2 as LQKENI. The DNA of the CDR3 is TGTGCCAGCTCACCACCGTACAGTGCCTCTGGAAACACCATGTATTTT. Its protein is CASSPPYSASGNTMYF.

The table lists this clonotype with a few counts. This chain joins TRBV7-2 and TRBJ2-5; D call uncertain. The V and J ends lost 8 bases and 3 bases respectively, with 10 bases between them. CDR3 length: 12 amino acids. Germline V CDR1 and CDR2: SGHTA, FQGNSA. In DNA, the CDR3 is TGTGCCAGCGGGCCCCTAAAAGAGACCCAGTACTTC. Translating it yields CASGPLKETQYF.

In this sample, this clonotype turned up many times. This rearrangement joins TRBV27 to TRBJ2-7, with D perhaps given as TRBD1 or TRBD2 (5 bases each). Germline CDR1 MNHEY, CDR2 SMNVEV (reference sequence). Trimming shortened V by 6 bases and J by 2 bases, and 11 bases separated the two germline ends. The CDR3 has 13 amino acids. The CDR3 DNA is TGTGCCAGCAGCTTCGGGACCACCTACGAGCAGTACTTC. Translation gives CASSFGTTYEQYF.